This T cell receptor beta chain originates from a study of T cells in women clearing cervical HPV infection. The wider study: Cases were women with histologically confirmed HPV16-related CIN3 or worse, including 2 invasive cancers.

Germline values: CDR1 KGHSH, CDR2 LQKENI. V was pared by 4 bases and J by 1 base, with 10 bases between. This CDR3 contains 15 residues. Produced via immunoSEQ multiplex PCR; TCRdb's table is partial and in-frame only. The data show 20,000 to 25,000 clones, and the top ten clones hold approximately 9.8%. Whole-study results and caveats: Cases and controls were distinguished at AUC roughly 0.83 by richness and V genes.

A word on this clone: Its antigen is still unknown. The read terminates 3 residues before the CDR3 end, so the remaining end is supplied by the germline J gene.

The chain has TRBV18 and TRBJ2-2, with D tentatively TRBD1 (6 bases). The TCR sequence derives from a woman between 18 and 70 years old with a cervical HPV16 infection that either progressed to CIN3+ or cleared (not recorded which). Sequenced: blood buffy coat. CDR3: CASSQRTVNTGELFF. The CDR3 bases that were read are TGTGCCAGCTCACAACGGACAGTGAACACCGGGGAG. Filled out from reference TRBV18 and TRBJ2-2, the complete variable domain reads NAGVMQNPRHLVRRRGQEARLRCSPMKGHSHVYWYRQLPEEGLKFMVYLQKENIIDESGMPKERFSAEFPKEGPSILRIQQVVRGDSAAYFCASSQRTVNTGELFFGEGSRLTVL.